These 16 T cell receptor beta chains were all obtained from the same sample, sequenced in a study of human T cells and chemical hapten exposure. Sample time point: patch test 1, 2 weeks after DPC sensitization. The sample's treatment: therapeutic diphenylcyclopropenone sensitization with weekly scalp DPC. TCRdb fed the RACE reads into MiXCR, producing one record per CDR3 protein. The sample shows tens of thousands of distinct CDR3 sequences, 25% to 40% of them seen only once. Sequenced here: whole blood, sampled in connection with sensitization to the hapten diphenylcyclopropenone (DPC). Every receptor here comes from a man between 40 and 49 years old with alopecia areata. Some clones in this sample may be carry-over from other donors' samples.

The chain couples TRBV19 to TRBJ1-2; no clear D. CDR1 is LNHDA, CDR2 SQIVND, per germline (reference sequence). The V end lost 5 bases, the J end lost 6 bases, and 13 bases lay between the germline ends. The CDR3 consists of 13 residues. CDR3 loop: CASSETRHDGYTF. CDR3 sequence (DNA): TGTGCCAGTAGTGAGACTCGGCACGATGGCTACACCTTC.

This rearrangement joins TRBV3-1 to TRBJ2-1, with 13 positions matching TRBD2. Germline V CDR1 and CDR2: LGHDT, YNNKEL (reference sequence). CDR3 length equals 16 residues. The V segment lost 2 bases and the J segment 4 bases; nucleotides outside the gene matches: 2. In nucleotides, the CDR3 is TGTGCCAGCAGCCAACGGACTAGCGGGAGTTACAATGAGCAGTTCTTC. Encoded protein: CASSQRTSGSYNEQFF.

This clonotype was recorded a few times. The CDR3 DNA follows: TGTGCCAGCAGTTTAAGTTTAGGACAGAGCAATCAGCCCCAGCATTTT. Translated: CASSLSLGQSNQPQHF. The chain joins TRBV28 to TRBJ1-5, with D possibly matching TRBD1 (6 bases). The CDR3 is made up of 16 amino acids. Trimming left V 2 bases short and J 1 base short, with 12 bases between. CDR1 and CDR2 from the germline V gene are MDHEN and SYDVKM. Full variable domain (outside the CDR3, taken from reference TRBV28 and TRBJ1-5): DVKVTQSSRYLVKRTGEKVFLECVQDMDHENMFWYRQDPGLGLRLIYFSYDVKMKEKGDIPEGYSVSREKKERFSLILESASTNQTSMYLCASSLSLGQSNQPQHFGDGTRLSIL.

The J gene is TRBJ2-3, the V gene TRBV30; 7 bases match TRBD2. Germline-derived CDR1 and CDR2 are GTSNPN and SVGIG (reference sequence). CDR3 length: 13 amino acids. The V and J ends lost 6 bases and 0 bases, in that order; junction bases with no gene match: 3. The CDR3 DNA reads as TGTGCCTGCACTAGCGAAAGCACAGATACGCAGTATTTT. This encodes CACTSESTDTQYF.

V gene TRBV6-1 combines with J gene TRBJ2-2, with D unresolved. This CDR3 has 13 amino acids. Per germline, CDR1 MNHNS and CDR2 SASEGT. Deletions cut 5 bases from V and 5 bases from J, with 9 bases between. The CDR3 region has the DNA TGTGCCAGCAGTACTCAGATGACCGGGGAGCTGTTTTTT. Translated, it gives CASSTQMTGELFF.

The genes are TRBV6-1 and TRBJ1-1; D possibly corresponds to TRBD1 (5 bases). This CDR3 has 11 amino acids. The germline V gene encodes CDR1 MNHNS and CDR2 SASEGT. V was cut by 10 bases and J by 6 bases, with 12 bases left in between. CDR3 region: CATGGMAEAFF. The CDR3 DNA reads TGTGCCACCGGGGGAATGGCTGAAGCTTTCTTT.

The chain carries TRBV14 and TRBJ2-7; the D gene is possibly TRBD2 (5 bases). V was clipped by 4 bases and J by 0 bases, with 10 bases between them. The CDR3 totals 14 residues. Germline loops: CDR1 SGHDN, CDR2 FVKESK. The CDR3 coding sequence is TGTGCCAGCAGCCCCTTGGGGAGCTCCTACGAGCAGTACTTC. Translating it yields CASSPLGSSYEQYF.

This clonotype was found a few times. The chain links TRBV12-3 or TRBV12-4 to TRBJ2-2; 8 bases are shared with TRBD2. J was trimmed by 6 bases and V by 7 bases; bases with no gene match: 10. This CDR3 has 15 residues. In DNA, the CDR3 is TGTGCCAGCAATGAAGCGGGAGTTGTGGCCGGGGAGCTGTTTTTT. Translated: CASNEAGVVAGELFF.

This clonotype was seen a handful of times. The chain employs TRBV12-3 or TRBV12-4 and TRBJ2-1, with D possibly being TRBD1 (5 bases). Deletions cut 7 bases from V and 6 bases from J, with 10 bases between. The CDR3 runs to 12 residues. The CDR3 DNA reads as TGTGCCAGCACCACAGGTTTCAATGAGCAGTTCTTC. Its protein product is CASTTGFNEQFF.

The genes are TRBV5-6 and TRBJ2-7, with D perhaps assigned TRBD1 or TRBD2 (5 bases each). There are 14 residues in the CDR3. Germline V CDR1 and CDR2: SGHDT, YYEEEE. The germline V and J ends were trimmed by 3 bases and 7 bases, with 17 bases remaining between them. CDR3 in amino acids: CASSSTGTVGEQYF. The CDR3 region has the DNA TGTGCCAGCAGCTCTACCGGGACGGTGGGGGAGCAGTACTTC.

The CDR3: CATSAQSGSPLHF. CDR3 bases: TGTGCCACCAGCGCTCAATCCGGTTCACCCCTCCACTTT. J is TRBJ1-6 and V is TRBV24-1; unclear D gene. Trimming took off 7 bases at V and 9 bases at J, with 12 bases between the two ends. This CDR3 has 13 residues. Germline assignment: CDR1 KGHDR and CDR2 SFDVKD.

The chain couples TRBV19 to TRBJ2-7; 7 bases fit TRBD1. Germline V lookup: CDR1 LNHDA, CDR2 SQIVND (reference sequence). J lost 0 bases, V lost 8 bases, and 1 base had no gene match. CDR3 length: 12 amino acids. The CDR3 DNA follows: TGTGCCAGTGGGGACAGCTCCTACGAGCAGTACTTC. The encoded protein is CASGDSSYEQYF.

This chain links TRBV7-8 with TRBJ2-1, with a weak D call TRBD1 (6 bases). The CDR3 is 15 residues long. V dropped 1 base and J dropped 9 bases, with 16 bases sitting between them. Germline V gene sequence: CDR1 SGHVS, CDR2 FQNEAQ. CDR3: CASSLGKGDIPEQFF. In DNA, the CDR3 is TGTGCCAGCAGCTTAGGGAAGGGGGATATTCCTGAGCAGTTCTTC.

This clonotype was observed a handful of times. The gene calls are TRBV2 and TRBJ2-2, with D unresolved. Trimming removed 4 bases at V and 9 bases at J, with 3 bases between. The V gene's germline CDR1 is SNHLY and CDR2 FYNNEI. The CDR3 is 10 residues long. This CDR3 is CASSARELFF. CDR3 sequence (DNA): TGTGCCAGCAGTGCCAGGGAGCTGTTTTTT.

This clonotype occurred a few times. CDR3 nucleotides: TGTGCCAGTAGTATTTCGAAGGCTCAGCCCCAGCATTTT. Protein sequence: CASSISKAQPQHF. This rearrangement joins TRBV19 to TRBJ1-5, with D unclear. CDR3 length equals 13 residues. Germline V CDR1 and CDR2: LNHDA, SQIVND (reference sequence). V was pared by 3 bases and J by 6 bases, with 9 bases between.

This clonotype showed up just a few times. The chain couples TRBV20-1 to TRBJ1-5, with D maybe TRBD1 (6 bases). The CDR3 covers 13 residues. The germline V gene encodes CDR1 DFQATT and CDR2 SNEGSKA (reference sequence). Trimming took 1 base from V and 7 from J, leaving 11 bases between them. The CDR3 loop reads CSARAYRAQPQHF. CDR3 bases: TGCAGTGCTAGAGCTTACAGGGCACAGCCCCAGCATTTT.